These T cell receptor beta chains were read from a single sample in a study of CD8 T cells in ankylosing spondylitis. TCRdb redid the calling of the 5' RACE reads with MiXCR, one entry per CDR3 protein. The table records roughly 250,000 distinct CDR3 sequences, around 7.8% of them present only once. Specimen: blood, either unsorted or a sorted T cell fraction (not recorded which). These receptors were collected from a male donor with ankylosing spondylitis or in good health (not recorded which). The CDR3 runs from the conserved cysteine through the conserved F or W. Fields, in order: D gene, J gene, V gene, clone size, CDR3 protein, CDR3 DNA. The D gene is left open where the match is weak. Size tells how often a clone was seen (once, few, many) or the class of an expanded clone, and some rows leave it out.

.	TRBJ2-1	TRBV24-1	many	CATSDSGGDSYNEQFF	TGTGCCACCAGTGATTCAGGAGGGGACTCCTACAATGAGCAGTTCTTC
.	TRBJ2-2	TRBV5-1	many	CASSSDWNTGELFF	TGCGCCAGCAGCTCGGACTGGAACACCGGGGAGCTGTTTTTT
TRBD2	TRBJ2-1	TRBV20-1	many	CSARATGTSGATLLYNEQFF	TGCAGTGCTAGAGCGACCGGGACTAGCGGAGCCACTCTGCTCTACAATGAGCAGTTCTTC
TRBD2	TRBJ2-7	TRBV3-1	few	CASSRTDPERGASTLSYEQYF	TGTGCCAGCAGTCGCACCGACCCGGAGCGGGGGGCATCAACCCTCTCCTACGAGCAGTACTTC
.	TRBJ1-5	TRBV19	many	CASRLRGEKRQPQHF	TGTGCCAGTAGACTTAGGGGGGAGAAACGACAGCCCCAGCATTTT
.	TRBJ1-1	TRBV12-3/TRBV12-4	many	CASSSGVQVTEAFF	TGTGCCAGCAGTTCGGGCGTTCAGGTCACTGAAGCTTTCTTT
.	TRBJ2-3	TRBV12-3/TRBV12-4	many	CASTPGGGGSTDTQYF	TGTGCCAGCACCCCCGGGGGCGGGGGCAGCACAGATACGCAGTATTTT
TRBD1	TRBJ1-1	TRBV29-1	.	CSSVYPGQAANTEAFF	TGCAGCTCGGTTTATCCGGGACAGGCTGCGAACACTGAAGCTTTCTTT
.	TRBJ1-2	TRBV20-1	many	CSAINRVDYGYTF	TGCAGTGCCATAAACAGGGTTGACTATGGCTACACCTTC
.	TRBJ2-1	TRBV7-2	few	CASGGAVSSYNEQFF	TGTGCCAGCGGCGGGGCGGTTAGCTCCTACAATGAGCAGTTCTTC
TRBD2	TRBJ2-1	TRBV7-2	.	CASSLGTSGRFNEQFF	TGTGCCAGCAGCTTAGGGACTAGCGGGAGGTTCAATGAGCAGTTCTTC
.	TRBJ2-1	TRBV10-3	many	CASTFDNEQFF	TGTGCCAGCACTTTTGACAATGAGCAGTTCTTC
TRBD2	TRBJ2-1	TRBV5-6	many	CASSLGRLAGGIEQFF	TGTGCCAGCAGCTTAGGTCGACTAGCGGGGGGAATAGAGCAGTTCTTC
.	TRBJ1-6	TRBV20-1	many	CSARDAGRGDSPLHF	TGCAGTGCTAGAGATGCAGGGCGAGGTGATTCACCCCTCCACTTT
TRBD2	TRBJ2-1	TRBV7-6	few	CASSLARAGGTYNEQFF	TGTGCCAGCAGCTTAGCTCGAGCGGGGGGGACCTACAATGAGCAGTTCTTC
.	TRBJ2-3	TRBV10-3	many	CAISKSGGLADTQYF	TGTGCCATTTCCAAATCCGGGGGCTTGGCAGATACGCAGTATTTT
TRBD2	TRBJ2-7	TRBV12-3/TRBV12-4	many	CASSRSGSLSYEQYF	TGTGCCAGCAGTCGTAGCGGGTCCCTCTCCTACGAGCAGTACTTC
TRBD1	TRBJ1-4	TRBV5-1	many	CASSTGQGRTNEKLFF	TGCGCCAGCAGCACGGGACAGGGACGAACTAATGAAAAACTGTTTTTT
TRBD2	TRBJ2-5	TRBV11-2	few	CASSLTRTSGATTETQYF	TGTGCCAGCAGCTTAACCCGGACTAGCGGGGCTACCACGGAGACCCAGTACTTC
.	TRBJ2-2	TRBV7-2	many	CASSLAQSYITGELFF	TGTGCCAGCAGCTTAGCGCAGTCCTACATTACCGGGGAGCTGTTTTTT
.	TRBJ2-2	TRBV20-1	many	CSARETGELFF	TGCAGTGCCAGGGAAACCGGGGAGCTGTTTTTT
.	TRBJ2-6	TRBV12-3/TRBV12-4	.	CASGLGLAGANVLTF	TGTGCCAGCGGGTTGGGGCTTGCTGGGGCCAACGTCCTGACTTTC
TRBD1	TRBJ1-1	TRBV30	.	CAWSADRGGTEAFF	TGTGCCTGGAGTGCAGACAGGGGAGGAACTGAAGCTTTCTTT
.	TRBJ2-5	TRBV4-3	many	CASSQDGDSQETQYF	TGCGCCAGCAGCCAAGATGGCGACAGCCAAGAGACCCAGTACTTC
TRBD1	TRBJ1-5	TRBV5-5	many	CASSHGQASNQPQHF	TGTGCCAGCAGCCATGGACAGGCTAGCAATCAGCCCCAGCATTTT
.	TRBJ1-3	TRBV2	.	CASSEGSAGNTIYF	TGTGCCAGCAGTGAAGGGTCAGCCGGAAACACCATATATTTT
.	TRBJ1-1	TRBV12-3/TRBV12-4	many	CASSPSQLLEAFF	TGTGCCAGCAGTCCTTCCCAACTACTCGAAGCTTTCTTT
TRBD2	TRBJ2-1	TRBV4-3	.	CASSLGLAGRQFF	TGCGCCAGCAGCCTGGGACTAGCGGGCCGGCAGTTCTTC
.	TRBJ2-1	TRBV20-1	few	CSARAFPGSSYNEQFF	TGCAGTGCTAGAGCTTTCCCCGGAAGCTCCTACAATGAGCAGTTCTTC
.	TRBJ1-4	TRBV7-2	few	CASSLDRRGEKLFF	TGTGCCAGCAGCTTAGATAGGCGTGGGGAAAAACTGTTTTTT
TRBD2	TRBJ2-1	TRBV20-1	many	CSAREVASGWNEQFF	TGCAGTGCTAGAGAGGTAGCTAGCGGCTGGAATGAGCAGTTCTTC
.	TRBJ2-1	TRBV12-3/TRBV12-4	many	CASSLAGGNEQFF	TGTGCCAGCAGTTTAGCGGGGGGAAATGAGCAGTTCTTC
TRBD1	TRBJ2-1	TRBV5-1	few	CASSRSRDRDHNEQFF	TGCGCCAGCAGCCGGTCCCGGGACAGGGACCACAATGAGCAGTTCTTC
.	TRBJ2-2	TRBV7-9	many	CASSLYGLNTGELFF	TGTGCCAGCAGCCTCTACGGTCTTAACACCGGGGAGCTGTTTTTT